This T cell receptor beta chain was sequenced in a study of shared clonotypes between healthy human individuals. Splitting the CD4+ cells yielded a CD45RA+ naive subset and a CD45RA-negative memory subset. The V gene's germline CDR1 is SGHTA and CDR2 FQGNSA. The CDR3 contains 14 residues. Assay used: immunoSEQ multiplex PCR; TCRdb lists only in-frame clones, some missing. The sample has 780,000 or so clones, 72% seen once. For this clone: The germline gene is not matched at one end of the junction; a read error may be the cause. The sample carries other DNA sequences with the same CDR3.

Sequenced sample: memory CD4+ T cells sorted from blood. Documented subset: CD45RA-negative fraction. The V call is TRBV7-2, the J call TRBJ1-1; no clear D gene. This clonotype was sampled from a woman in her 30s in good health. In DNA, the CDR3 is TGTGCCAGCAGCCTAGCCGTAGGGAACACTGAAGCTTTCTTT. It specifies CASSLAVGNTEAFF.